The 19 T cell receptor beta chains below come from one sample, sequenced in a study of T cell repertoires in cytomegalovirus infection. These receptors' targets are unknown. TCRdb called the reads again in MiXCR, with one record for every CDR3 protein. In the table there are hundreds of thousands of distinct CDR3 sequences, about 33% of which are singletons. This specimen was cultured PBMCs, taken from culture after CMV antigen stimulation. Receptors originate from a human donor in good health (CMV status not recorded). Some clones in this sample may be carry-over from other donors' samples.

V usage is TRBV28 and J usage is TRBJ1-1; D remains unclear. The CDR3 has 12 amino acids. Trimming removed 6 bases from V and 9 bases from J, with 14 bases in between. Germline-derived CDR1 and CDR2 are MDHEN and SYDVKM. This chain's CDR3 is CASRPDVHKAFF. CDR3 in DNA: TGTGCCAGCAGACCGGACGTACACAAAGCTTTCTTT.

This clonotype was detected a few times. In nucleotides, the CDR3 is TGTGCCAGCAGTCAAAATCTAGCGAGGAGCACAGATACGCAGTATTTT. This codes for CASSQNLARSTDTQYF. The rearrangement joins TRBV12-3 or TRBV12-4 to TRBJ2-3; maybe TRBD2 (6 bases). Trimming pared 5 bases from V and 0 bases from J, leaving 15 bases between. This CDR3 spans 16 amino acids.

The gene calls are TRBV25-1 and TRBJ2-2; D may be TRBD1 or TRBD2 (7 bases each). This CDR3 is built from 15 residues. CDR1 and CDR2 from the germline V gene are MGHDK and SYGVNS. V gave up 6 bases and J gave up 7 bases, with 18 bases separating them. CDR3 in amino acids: CASRSGEGAVGELFF. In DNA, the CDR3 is TGTGCCAGCAGGTCGGGGGAGGGGGCCGTCGGGGAGCTGTTTTTT.

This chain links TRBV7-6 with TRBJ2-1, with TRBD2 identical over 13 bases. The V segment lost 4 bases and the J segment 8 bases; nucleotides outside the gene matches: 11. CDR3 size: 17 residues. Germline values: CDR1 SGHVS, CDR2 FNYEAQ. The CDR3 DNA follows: TGTGCCAGCAGCTCCATCCGGACTAGCGGGAGACAGCATGAGCAGTTCTTC. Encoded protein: CASSSIRTSGRQHEQFF.

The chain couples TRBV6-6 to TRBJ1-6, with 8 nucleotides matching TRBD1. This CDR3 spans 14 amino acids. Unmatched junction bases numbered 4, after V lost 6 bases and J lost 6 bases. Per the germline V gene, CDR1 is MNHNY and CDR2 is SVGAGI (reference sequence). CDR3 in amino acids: CASRGTGPNSPLHF. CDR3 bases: TGTGCCAGCAGGGGGACAGGCCCTAATTCACCCCTCCACTTT.

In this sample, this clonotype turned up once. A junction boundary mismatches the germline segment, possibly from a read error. The CDR3 is CASSFPGLPNF. CDR3 in DNA: TGTGCCAGCAGCTTTCCGGGACTACCTAACTTC. The chain carries TRBV7-2 and TRBJ2-5; 7 nucleotides match TRBD2. Looked up from germline, CDR1 is SGHTA and CDR2 is FQGNSA. This CDR3 has 11 amino acids.

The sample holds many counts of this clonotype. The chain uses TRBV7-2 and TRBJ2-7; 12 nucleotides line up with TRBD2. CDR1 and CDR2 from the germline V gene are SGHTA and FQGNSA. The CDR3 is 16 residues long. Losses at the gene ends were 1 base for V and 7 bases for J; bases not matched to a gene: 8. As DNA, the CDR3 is TGTGCCAGCAGCTTAGTTGGTGGACTAGCGGGAAAAGAGCAGTACTTC. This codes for CASSLVGGLAGKEQYF.

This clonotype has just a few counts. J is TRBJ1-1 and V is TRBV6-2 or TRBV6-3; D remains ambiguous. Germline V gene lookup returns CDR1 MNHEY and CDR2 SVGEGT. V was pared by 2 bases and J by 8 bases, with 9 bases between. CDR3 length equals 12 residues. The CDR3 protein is CASSYVQAEAFF. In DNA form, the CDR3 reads TGTGCCAGCAGTTACGTCCAGGCAGAAGCTTTCTTT.

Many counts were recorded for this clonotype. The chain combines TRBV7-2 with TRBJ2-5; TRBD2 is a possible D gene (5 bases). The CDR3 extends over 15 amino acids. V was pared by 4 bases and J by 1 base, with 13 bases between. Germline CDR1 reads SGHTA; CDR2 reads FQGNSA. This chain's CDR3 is CASSSNPGVQETQYF. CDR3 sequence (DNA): TGTGCCAGCAGCTCAAACCCCGGGGTCCAAGAGACCCAGTACTTC. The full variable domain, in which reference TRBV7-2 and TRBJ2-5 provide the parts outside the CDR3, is GAGVSQSPSNKVTEKGKDVELRCDPISGHTALYWYRQSLGQGLEFLIYFQGNSAPDKSGLPSDRFSAERTGGSVSTLTIQRTQQEDSAVYLCASSSNPGVQETQYFGPGTRLLVL.

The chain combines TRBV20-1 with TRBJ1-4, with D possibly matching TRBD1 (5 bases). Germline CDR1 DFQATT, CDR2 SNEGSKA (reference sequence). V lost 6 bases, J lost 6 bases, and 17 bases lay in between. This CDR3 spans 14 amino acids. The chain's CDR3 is CSALDTRGYEKLFF. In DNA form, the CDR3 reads TGCAGTGCGTTAGACACCCGGGGGTATGAAAAACTGTTTTTT.

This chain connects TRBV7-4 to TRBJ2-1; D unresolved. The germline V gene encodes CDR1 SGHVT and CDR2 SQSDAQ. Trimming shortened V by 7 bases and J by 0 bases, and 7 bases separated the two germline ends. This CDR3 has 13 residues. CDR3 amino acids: CASTSSSYNEQFF. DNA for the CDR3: TGTGCCAGCACTTCGAGCTCCTACAATGAGCAGTTCTTC.

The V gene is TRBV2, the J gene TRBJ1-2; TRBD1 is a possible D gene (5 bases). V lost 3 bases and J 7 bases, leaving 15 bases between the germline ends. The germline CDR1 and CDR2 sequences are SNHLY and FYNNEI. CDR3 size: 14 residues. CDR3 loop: CASSDRMGHFGYTF. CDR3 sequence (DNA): TGTGCCAGCAGTGATCGAATGGGGCACTTTGGCTACACCTTC.

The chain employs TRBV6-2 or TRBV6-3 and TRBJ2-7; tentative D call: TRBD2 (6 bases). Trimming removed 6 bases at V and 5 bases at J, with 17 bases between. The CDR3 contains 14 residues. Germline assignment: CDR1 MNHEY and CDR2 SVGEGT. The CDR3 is CASSPGVRGHEQYF. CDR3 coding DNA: TGTGCCAGCAGCCCGGGAGTCCGAGGGCACGAGCAGTACTTC.

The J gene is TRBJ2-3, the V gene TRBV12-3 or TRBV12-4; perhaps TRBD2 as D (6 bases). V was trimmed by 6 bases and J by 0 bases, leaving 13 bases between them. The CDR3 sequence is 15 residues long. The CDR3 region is CASRAGLLSTDTQYF. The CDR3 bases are TGTGCCAGCAGGGCGGGACTGTTAAGCACAGATACGCAGTATTTT.

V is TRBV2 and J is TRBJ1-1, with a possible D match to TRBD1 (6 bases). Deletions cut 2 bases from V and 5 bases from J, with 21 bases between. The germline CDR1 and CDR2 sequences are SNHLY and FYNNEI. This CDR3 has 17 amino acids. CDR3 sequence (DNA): TGTGCCAGCAGTGAAAGGGGTCAGGGGTATTGGGGGACTGAAGCTTTCTTT. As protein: CASSERGQGYWGTEAFF.

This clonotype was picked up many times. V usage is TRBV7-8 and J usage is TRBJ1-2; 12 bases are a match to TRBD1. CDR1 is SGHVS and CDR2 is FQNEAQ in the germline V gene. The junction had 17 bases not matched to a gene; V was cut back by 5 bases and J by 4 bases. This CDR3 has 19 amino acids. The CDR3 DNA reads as TGTGCCAGCAGCCTTTGGGTTAGGGACAGGGGGCGAAGCACCTATGGCTACACCTTC. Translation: CASSLWVRDRGRSTYGYTF.

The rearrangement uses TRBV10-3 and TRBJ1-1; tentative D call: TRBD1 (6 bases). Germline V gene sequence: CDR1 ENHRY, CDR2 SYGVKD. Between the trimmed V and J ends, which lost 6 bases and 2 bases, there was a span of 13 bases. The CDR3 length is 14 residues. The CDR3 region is CAISLGAVNTEAFF. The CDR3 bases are TGTGCCATCAGCCTGGGGGCTGTAAACACTGAAGCTTTCTTT.

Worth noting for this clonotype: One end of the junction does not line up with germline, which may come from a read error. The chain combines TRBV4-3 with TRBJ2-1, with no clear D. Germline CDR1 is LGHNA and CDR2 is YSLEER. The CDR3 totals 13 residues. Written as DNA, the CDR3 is TGCCCCAGCAGCCAACCATACTACAATGAGCAGTTCTTC. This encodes CPSSQPYYNEQFF.

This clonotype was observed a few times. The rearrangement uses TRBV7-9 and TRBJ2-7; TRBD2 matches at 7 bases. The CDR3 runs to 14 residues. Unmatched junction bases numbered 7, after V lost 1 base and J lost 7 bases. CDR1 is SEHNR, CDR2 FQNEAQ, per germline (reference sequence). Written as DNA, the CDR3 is TGTGCCAGCAGCTTAGGCGGGAGAATCAATGAGCAGTACTTC. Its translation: CASSLGGRINEQYF.